The text below deals with one TCR beta chain. Without the conserved terminal phenylalanine or tryptophan, this CDR3 likely stems from a read error. Because the CDR3's place on the DNA is in doubt, the DNA is left out and the CDR3 is given as listed by TCRdb. Taking about 20-31 mg of unsorted bulk tissue, the authors co-extracted RNA and DNA. This specimen belongs to a study of tumor-infiltrating lymphocytes in primary liver carcinoma. Germline V gives CDR1 MNHEY, CDR2 SVGEGT. The CDR3 adds up to 14 amino acids, both ends counted. With 500 ng total RNA as template and a constant-region primer, TCR beta cDNA was made. Sequencing libraries for TCR beta derived from three nested multiplex PCR rounds that used slightly modified ARM-PCR. Researchers ran the first two PCR rounds for roughly 11 cycles each with TRBV1-TRBV30 forward primers and a C-beta reverse primer. TCRdb itself ran the multiplex PCR reads through MiXCR, one entry per CDR3 protein. Of more than 85,000 distinct CDR3 sequences listed, about four fifths are singletons.

Sequenced: liver tumor tissue from sampling region 3. Subset of the sample: tumor region T3, left-lateral pole. The rearrangement uses TRBV6-2 or TRBV6-3 and TRBJ1-5; TRBD1, as called in the table, went unchecked against the DNA. The clonotype was recovered from a man in his forties or fifties with primary liver carcinoma and hepatitis B virus infection. CDR3 protein: CANTLVKGDQPQFL.